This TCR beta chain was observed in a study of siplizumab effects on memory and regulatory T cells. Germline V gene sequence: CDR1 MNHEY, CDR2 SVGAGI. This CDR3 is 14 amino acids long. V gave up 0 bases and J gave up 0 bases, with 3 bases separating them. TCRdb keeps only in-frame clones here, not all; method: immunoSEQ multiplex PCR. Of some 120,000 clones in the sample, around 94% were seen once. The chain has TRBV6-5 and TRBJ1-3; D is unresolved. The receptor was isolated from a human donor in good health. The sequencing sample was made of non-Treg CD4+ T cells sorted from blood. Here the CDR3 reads CASSYSSSGNTIYF. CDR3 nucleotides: TGTGCCAGCAGTTACTCATCCTCTGGAAACACCATATATTTT.